This TCR beta chain was obtained from a study of blood T cell repertoires in COVID-19. As for the study in general: The cDNA or gDNA used as material had been derived from T cells, B-cell-depleted T cells, or PBMCs.

Germline trimming cut 5 bases from V and 1 base from J; bases unmatched to any gene: 4. Germline lookup yields CDR1 MDHEN and CDR2 SYDVKM. The CDR3 has 15 residues. Only in-frame clones appear in the TCRdb table, and some are missing; sequencing was by immunoSEQ multiplex PCR. This sample carries some 150,000 clones, roughly 80% of them seen once, and the ten largest clones take roughly 9%. Sequenced material: peripheral blood. The chain carries TRBV28 and TRBJ1-5; 8 bases are shared with TRBD1. The TCR was taken from a woman in her fifties or sixties with active or convalescent COVID-19. The CDR3 region is CASSITGGSNQPQHF. The CDR3 DNA is TGTGCCAGCAGTATTACAGGGGGAAGCAATCAGCCCCAGCATTTT.